This TCR beta chain came from a study of shared clonotypes between healthy human individuals. For the study at large: Researchers assigned three CD4 naive, three CD4 memory, two CD8 naive and one CD8 memory plate to each donor.

CDR1 is SGHTA, CDR2 FQGNSA, per germline. The CDR3 extends over 16 amino acids. J was trimmed by 0 bases and V by 4 bases; bases with no gene match: 5. The table came from immunoSEQ multiplex PCR; TCRdb's copy has only in-frame clones and leaves some out. The sample lists approximately 1,000,000 clones; 78% were seen once. The chain couples TRBV7-2 to TRBJ2-1; 8 nucleotides line up with TRBD2. The sequenced sample consisted of memory CD4+ T cells from PBMCs. Subset specified: CD45RA-negative fraction. The clonotype originates from a man aged 18-30 years in good health. Some clones in this sample may be carry-over from other donors' samples. CDR3 sequence: CASSSGGAVSYNEQFF. In nucleotides, the CDR3 is TGTGCCAGCAGCTCCGGGGGGGCGGTCTCCTACAATGAGCAGTTCTTC.